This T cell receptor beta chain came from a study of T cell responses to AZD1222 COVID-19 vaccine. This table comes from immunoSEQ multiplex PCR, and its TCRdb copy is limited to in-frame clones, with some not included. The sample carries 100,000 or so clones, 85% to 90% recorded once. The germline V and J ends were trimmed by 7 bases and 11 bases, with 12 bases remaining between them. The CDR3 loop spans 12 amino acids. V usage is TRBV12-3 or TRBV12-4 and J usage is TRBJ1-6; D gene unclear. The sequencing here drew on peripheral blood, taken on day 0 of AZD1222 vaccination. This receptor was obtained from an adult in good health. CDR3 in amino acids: CASTSDPTPLHF. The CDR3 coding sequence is TGTGCCAGCACGTCAGACCCCACACCCCTCCACTTT.